This T cell receptor beta chain comes out of a study of T cell responses to AZD1222 COVID-19 vaccine. The CDR3 covers 11 residues. With 6 bases removed from V and 7 bases from J, the gap between germline ends came to 7 bases. From germline, CDR1 is WSHSY and CDR2 SAAADI. Clones were read by immunoSEQ multiplex PCR, and TCRdb kept only the in-frame ones, dropping some. The table shows roughly 150,000 clones, with around nine tenths occurring only once. Study-wide results and limits: There were vaccine-associated CD4 TCRs across spike, dominant at 160-218 and 743-854. Females made up more of the donors, who were largely white British, and clonal diversity may have come out too low.

In regard to this clone: Its antigen is undetermined.

V gene TRBV10-2 combines with J gene TRBJ1-3; D call uncertain. Sequencing was performed on peripheral blood, taken 28 days after the second AZD1222 dose. This receptor was obtained from an adult who received the AZD1222 COVID-19 vaccine. The CDR3 sequence is CASRLSNTIYF. In nucleotides, the CDR3 is TGCGCCAGCAGACTTTCTAACACCATATATTTT.